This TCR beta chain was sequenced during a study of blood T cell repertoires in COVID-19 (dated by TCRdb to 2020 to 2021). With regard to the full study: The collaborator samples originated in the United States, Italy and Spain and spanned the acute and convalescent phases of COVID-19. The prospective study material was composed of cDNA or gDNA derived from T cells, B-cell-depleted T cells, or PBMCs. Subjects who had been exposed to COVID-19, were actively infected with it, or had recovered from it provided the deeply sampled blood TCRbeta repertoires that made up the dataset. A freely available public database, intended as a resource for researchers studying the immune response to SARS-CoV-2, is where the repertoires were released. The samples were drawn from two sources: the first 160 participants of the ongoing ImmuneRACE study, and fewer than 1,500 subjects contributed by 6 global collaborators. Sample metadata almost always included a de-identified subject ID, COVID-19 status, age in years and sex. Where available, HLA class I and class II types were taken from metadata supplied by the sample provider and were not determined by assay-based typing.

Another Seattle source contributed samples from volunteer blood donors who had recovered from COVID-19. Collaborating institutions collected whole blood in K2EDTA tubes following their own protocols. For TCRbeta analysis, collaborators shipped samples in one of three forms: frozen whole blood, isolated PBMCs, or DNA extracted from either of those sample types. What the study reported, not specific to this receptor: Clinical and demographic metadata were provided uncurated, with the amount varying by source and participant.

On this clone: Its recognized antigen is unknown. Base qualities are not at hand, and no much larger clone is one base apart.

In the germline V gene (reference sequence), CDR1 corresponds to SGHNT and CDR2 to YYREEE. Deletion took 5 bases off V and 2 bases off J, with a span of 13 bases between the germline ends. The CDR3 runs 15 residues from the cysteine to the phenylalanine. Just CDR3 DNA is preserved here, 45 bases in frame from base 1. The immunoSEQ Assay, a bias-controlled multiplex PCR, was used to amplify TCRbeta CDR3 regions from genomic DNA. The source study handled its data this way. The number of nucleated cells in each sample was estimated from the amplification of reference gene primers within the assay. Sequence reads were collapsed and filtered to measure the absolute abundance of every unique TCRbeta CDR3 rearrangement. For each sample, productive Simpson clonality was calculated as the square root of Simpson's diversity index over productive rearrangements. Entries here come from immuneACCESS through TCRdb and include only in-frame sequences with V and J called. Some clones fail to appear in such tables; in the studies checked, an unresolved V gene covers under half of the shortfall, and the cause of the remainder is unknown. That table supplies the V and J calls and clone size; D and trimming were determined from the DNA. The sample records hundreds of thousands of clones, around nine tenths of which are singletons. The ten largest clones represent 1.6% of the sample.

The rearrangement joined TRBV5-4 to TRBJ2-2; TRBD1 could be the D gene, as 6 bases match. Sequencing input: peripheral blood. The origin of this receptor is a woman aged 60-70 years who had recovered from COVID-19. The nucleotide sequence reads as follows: TGTGCCAGCAGACAGACAGGACTTAACACCGGGGAGCTGTTTTTT. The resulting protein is CASRQTGLNTGELFF.